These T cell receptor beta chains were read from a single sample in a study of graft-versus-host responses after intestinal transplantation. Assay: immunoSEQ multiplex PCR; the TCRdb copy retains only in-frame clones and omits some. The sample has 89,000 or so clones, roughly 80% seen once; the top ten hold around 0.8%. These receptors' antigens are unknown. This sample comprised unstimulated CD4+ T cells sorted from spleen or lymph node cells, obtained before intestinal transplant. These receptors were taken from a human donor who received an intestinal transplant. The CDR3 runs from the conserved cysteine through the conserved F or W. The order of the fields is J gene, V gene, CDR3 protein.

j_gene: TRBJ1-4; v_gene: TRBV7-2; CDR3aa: CASSRGDGGNEKLFF
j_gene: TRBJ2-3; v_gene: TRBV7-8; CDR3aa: CASSRADTQYF
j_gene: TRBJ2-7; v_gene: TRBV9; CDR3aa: CASSSGLAELSYEQYF
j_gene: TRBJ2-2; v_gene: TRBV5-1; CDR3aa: CASSLGSVGLRGTGELFF
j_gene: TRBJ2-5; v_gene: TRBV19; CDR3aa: CASRRGAKETQYF
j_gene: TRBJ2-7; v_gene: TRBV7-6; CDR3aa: CASSLGQGADEQYF
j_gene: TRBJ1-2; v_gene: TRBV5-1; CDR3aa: CASSAQGDVGYGYTF
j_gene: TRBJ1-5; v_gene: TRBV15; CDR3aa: CATSRAGEISNQPQHF
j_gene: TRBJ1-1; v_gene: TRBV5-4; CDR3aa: CASSGGVGTEAFF
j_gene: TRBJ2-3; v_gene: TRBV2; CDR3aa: CASSRGQRNTDTQYF
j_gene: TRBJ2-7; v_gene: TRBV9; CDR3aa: CASSRRESNYEQYF
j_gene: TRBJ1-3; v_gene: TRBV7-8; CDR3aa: CASSFGLLNTIYF
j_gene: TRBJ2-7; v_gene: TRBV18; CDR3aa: CASSPLPQGDEQYF
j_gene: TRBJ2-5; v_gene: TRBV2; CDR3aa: CASALSVETQYF
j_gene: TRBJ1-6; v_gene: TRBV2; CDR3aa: CASRRRDTNNSPLHF
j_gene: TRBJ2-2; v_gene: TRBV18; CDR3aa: CASSPYPGQGTNGELFF
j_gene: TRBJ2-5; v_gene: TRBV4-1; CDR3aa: CASSKVSGETQYF
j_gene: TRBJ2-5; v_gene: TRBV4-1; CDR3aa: CASSQSQGARQETQYF
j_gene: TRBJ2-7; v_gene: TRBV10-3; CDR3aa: CAISGTGSLYEQYF
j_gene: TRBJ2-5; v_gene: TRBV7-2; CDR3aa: CASTPAGGRGETQYF
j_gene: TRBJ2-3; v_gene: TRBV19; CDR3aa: CASSVTVPDTQYF
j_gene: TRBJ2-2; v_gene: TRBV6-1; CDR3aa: CASSGAGGSNTGELFF
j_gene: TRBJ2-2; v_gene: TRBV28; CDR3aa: CASSFGGARTGELFF